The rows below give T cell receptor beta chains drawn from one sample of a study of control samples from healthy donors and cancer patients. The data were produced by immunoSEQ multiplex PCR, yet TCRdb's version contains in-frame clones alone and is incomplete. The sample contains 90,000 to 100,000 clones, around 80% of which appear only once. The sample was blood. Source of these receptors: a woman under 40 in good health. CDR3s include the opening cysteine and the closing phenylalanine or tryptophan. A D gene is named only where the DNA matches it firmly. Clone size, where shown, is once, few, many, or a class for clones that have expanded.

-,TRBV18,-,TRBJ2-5,TGTGCCAGCTCACCCGCCGCAGAGACCCAGTACTTC,CASSPAAETQYF
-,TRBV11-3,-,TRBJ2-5,TGTGCCAGCAGCTTAGGTTCCGGGGGCATACAAGAGACCCAGTACTTC,CASSLGSGGIQETQYF
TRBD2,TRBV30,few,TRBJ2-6,TGTGCCTGGAGTGGCGGGGGGTACGGGGCCAACGTCCTGACTTTC,CAWSGGGYGANVLTF
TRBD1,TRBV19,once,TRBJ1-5,TGTGCCAGTAGGAGGGACAGGGGGTTAGATCAGCCCCAGCATTTT,CASRRDRGLDQPQHF
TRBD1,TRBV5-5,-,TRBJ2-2,TGTGCCAGCAGCCCCGACAGGGCGAACACCGGGGAGCTGTTTTTT,CASSPDRANTGELFF
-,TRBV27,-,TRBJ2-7,TGTGCCAGCAGGGAGACAGGTTGGGGCGAGCAGTACTTC,CASRETGWGEQYF
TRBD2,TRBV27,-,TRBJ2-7,TGTGCCAGCAGTCTAACTAGCGGGGGTAACGAGCAGTACTTC,CASSLTSGGNEQYF
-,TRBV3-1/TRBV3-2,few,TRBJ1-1,TGTGCCAGCAGCCAAGCAAGTCAAGCTTTCTTT,CASSQASQAFF
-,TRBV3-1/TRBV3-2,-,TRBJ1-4,TGTGCCAGCAGCCGCGACGGATCGCGTTCTGAAAAACTGTTTTTT,CASSRDGSRSEKLFF
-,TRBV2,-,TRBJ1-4,TGTGCCAGCAGTGGAAGGGAGGGGGATGAAAAACTGTTTTTT,CASSGREGDEKLFF
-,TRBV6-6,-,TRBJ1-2,TGTGCCAGCAGGACAGGCCATGGCCTTGACTATGGCTACACCTTC,CASRTGHGLDYGYTF
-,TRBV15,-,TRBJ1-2,TGTGCCACCAGCAGTATCAGTTACAACTCTAACTATGGCTACACCTTC,CATSSISYNSNYGYTF
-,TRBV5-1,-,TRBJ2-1,TGCGCCAGCAGCTTGGGGCGGGCCTACAATGAGCAGTTCTTC,CASSLGRAYNEQFF
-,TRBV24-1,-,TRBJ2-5,TGTGCCACCAGTGATTTCGGGGAGGAGACCCAGTACTTC,CATSDFGEETQYF
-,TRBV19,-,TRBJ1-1,TGTGCCAGTAGTATAATATCAGGGACTGAAGCTTTCTTT,CASSIISGTEAFF
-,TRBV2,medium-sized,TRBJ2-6,TGTGCCAGCAGTGAATGGGACGTCCTGACTTTC,CASSEWDVLTF
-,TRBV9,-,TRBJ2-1,TGTGCCAGCAGCGTAATGGGTGACCCTTCCTACAATGAGCAGTTCTTC,CASSVMGDPSYNEQFF
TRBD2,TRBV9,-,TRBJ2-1,TGTGCCAGCAGCGACAGACTAGCGGGGGCCTACAATGAGCAGTTCTTC,CASSDRLAGAYNEQFF
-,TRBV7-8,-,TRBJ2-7,TGTGCCAGCAGCTTAGCGGCGAGCTACGAGCAGTACTTC,CASSLAASYEQYF
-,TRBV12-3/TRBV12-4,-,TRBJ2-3,TGTGCCAGCACCAACGGACCCCCCTATACGCAGTATTTT,CASTNGPPYTQYF
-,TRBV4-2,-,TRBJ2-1,TGTGCCAGCAGCCCCCGGACCGGGAAGGGGGGAAATGAGCAGTTCTTC,CASSPRTGKGGNEQFF
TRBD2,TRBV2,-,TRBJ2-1,TGTGCCAGCGGTCAGGCGGGGGGCAGGGGAAATGAGCAGTTCTTC,CASGQAGGRGNEQFF
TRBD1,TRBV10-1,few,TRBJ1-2,TGCGCCAGCAGTGAAAGACAGGGGAATGGCTACACCTTC,CASSERQGNGYTF
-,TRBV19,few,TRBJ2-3,TGTGCCAGTCAACATCCTGGCCCCACAGATACGCAGTATTTT,CASQHPGPTDTQYF
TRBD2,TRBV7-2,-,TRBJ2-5,TGTGCCAGCAGCTCAAGGAGCTGGGCGGGGGTGAAGACCCAGTACTTC,CASSSRSWAGVKTQYF
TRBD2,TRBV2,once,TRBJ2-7,TGTGCCAGCAGTGCCCGGACTAGCGGGGGCTCCTACGAGCAGTACTTC,CASSARTSGGSYEQYF
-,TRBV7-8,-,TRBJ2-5,TGTGCCAGCAGCTTAAGTTTTCCGGGTAAAAGTCGAGAGACCCAGTACTTC,CASSLSFPGKSRETQYF
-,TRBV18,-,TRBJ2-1,TGTGCCAGCTCACCACCTGGCTACAATGAGCAGTTCTTC,CASSPPGYNEQFF
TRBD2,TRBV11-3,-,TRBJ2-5,TGTGCCAGCAGCGTCTCTAGCGGGCAAGAGACCCAGTACTTC,CASSVSSGQETQYF
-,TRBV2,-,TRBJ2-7,TGTGCCAGCAGTGAGGGGGTCTACGAGCAGTACTTC,CASSEGVYEQYF
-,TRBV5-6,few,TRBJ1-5,TGTGCCAGCAGCCTCCGGGGTGGCTCTCAAGGAAATCAGCCCCAGCATTTT,CASSLRGGSQGNQPQHF
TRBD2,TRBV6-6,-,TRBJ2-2,TGTGCCAGCAGTTACCGGGGGGATCACACCGGGGAGCTGTTTTTT,CASSYRGDHTGELFF
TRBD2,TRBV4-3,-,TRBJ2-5,TGCGCCAGCAGCCAGGACCTCCTAGCGGGGGGGAGGGAGACCCAGTACTTC,CASSQDLLAGGRETQYF
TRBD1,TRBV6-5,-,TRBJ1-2,TGTGCCAGCAGTCCCGGAGGGGACAGGTTCTATGGCTACACCTTC,CASSPGGDRFYGYTF
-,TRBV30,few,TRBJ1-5,TGTGCCATGCGAGAATCCTCATTTAGCAATCAGCCCCAGCATTTT,CAMRESSFSNQPQHF
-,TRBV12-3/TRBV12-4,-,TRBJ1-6,TGTGCCAGCAGTCCCCGAGGGAATTCACCCCTCCACTTT,CASSPRGNSPLHF
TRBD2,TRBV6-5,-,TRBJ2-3,TGTGCCAGCGTGCGCGGGGGTTGGGCGACAGATACGCAGTATTTT,CASVRGGWATDTQYF
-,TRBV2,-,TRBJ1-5,TGTGCCAGCAGTGAAACTAGAGACAATCAGCCCCAGCATTTT,CASSETRDNQPQHF
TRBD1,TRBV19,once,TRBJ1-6,TGTGCCAGTAGTAGCCGACAGGGAACAGATTCACCCCTCCACTTT,CASSSRQGTDSPLHF
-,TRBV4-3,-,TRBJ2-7,TGCGCCAGCAGCCTCGCCCAGGTCGGGGGCTACGAGCAGTACTTC,CASSLAQVGGYEQYF
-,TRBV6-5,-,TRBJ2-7,TGTGCCAGCAGCACAGACCTCTACGAGCAGTACTTC,CASSTDLYEQYF
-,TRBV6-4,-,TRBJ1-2,TGTGCCAGCAGTGAGAGCGGGAGCTATGGCTACACCTTC,CASSESGSYGYTF
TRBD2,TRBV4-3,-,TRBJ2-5,TGCGCCAGCAGCCAAGATCTGGCGGGGGGGTATCGCGAGACCCAGTACTTC,CASSQDLAGGYRETQYF
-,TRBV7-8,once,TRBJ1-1,TGTGCCAGCAGCCTCCCCGCGCTGACTGAAGCTTTCTTT,CASSLPALTEAFF
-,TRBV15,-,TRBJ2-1,TGTGCCACCAGCGGGTGGGACGGCTACAATGAGCAGTTCTTC,CATSGWDGYNEQFF
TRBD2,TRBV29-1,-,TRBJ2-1,TGCAGCGTAAGCCTATGGACTAGCGGGGGGGCTGAGCAGTTCTTC,CSVSLWTSGGAEQFF
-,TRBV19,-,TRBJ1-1,TGTGCCAGTAGTACATTGGACACGTTCGCTTTCTTT,CASSTLDTFAFF
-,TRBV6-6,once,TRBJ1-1,TGTGCCAGCAGTTACGGTCCGGCGAACACTGAAGCTTTCTTT,CASSYGPANTEAFF